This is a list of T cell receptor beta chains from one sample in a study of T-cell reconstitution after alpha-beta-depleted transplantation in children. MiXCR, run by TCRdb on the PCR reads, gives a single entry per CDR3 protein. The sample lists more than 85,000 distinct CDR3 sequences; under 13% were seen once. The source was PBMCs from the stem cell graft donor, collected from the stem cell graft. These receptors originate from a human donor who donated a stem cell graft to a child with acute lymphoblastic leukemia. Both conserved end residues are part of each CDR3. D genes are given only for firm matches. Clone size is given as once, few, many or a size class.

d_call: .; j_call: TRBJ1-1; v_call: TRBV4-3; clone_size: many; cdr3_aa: CASSMGAGNTEAFF; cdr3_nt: TGCGCCAGCAGCATGGGCGCCGGGAACACTGAAGCTTTCTTT
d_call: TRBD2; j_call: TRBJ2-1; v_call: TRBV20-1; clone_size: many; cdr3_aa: CSARDHIAGEGNYNEQFF; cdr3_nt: TGCAGTGCTAGAGATCACATAGCGGGAGAGGGTAACTACAATGAGCAGTTCTTC
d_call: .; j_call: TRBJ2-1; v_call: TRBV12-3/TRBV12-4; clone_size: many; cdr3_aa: CASSPDGSSYNEQFF; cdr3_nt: TGTGCCAGCAGCCCCGACGGCAGCTCCTACAATGAGCAGTTCTTC
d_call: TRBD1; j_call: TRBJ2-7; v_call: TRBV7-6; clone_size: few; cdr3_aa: CASSPTGDGSYEQYF; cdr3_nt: TGTGCCAGCAGCCCGACAGGGGACGGTTCCTACGAGCAGTACTTC
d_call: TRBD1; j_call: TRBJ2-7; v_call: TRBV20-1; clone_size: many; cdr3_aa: CSAREGQRLSYEQYF; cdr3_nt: TGCAGTGCTAGAGAGGGACAGAGACTCTCCTACGAGCAGTACTTC
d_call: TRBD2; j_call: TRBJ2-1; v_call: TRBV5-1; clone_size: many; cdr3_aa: CASSLATLAGVEQFF; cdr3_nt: TGCGCCAGCAGCTTGGCAACCCTAGCGGGAGTTGAGCAGTTCTTC
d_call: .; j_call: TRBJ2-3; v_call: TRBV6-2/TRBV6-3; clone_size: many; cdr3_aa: CASSYTHGTSLPDTQYF; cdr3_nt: TGTGCCAGCAGTTACACCCACGGGACCTCGTTACCAGATACGCAGTATTTT
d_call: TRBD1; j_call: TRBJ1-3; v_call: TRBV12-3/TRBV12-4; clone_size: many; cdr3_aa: CASSLERQGTGNTIYF; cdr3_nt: TGTGCCAGCAGTTTAGAGAGACAGGGAACTGGAAACACCATATATTTT
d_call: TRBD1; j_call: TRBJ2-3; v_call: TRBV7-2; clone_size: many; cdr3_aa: CASSQRQGNTDTQYF; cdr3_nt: TGTGCCAGCAGCCAAAGACAGGGAAACACAGATACGCAGTATTTT
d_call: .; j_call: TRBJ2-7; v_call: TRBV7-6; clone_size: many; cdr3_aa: CASSPRAGEEQYF; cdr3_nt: TGTGCCAGCAGCCCGCGGGCAGGAGAAGAGCAGTACTTC
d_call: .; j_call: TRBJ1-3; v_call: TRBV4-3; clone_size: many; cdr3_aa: CASSSEDSGNTIYF; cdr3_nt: TGCGCCAGCAGCTCGGAGGACTCTGGAAACACCATATATTTT